The 15 T cell receptor beta chains below all came from one sample that was sequenced in a study of blood T cell repertoires in COVID-19. Measured with immunoSEQ multiplex PCR; TCRdb has only the in-frame clones, and not every one. The table records more than 350,000 clones, roughly 88% of them present only once. The specimen was PBMCs or T cells enriched from blood (not recorded which). These receptors originate from a woman aged 18-30 years who had been exposed to COVID-19.

The chain joins TRBV25-1 to TRBJ2-1; 9 nucleotides line up with TRBD1. The germline V gene encodes CDR1 MGHDK and CDR2 SYGVNS. The J segment lost 7 bases and the V segment lost 3 bases, leaving 10 bases of the junction unmatched. The CDR3 is 16 residues long. The chain's CDR3 is CASSERDREIGNEQFF. In DNA, the CDR3 is TGTGCCAGCAGTGAGAGGGACAGGGAAATCGGGAATGAGCAGTTCTTC.

This chain links TRBV15 with TRBJ2-3; D gene uncertain. Per germline, CDR1 LNHNV and CDR2 YYDKDF (reference sequence). The CDR3 is made up of 14 amino acids. With 0 bases removed from V and 0 bases from J, the gap between germline ends came to 4 bases. The DNA of the CDR3 is TGTGCCACCAGCAGAGATCAAAGCACAGATACGCAGTATTTT. This gives the protein CATSRDQSTDTQYF.

The chain combines TRBV19 with TRBJ2-4; 8 nucleotides match TRBD1. V lost 1 base and J lost 9; bases outside the gene matches: 5. This CDR3 has 14 amino acids. The germline V gene has CDR1 LNHDA and CDR2 SQIVND (reference sequence). CDR3 region: CASSIVGTGGIQYF. DNA for the CDR3: TGTGCCAGTAGTATAGTGGGGACAGGTGGCATTCAGTACTTC.

This chain uses TRBV5-1 with TRBJ2-3, with no clear D. The V end was cut by 4 bases, the J end by 1 base, with 4 bases between. This CDR3 is 12 amino acids long. Germline-derived CDR1 and CDR2 are SGHRS and YFSETQ. CDR3 coding DNA: TGCGCCAGCAGCAGAGGCACAGATACGCAGTATTTT. Its translation: CASSRGTDTQYF.

The V gene is TRBV18, the J gene TRBJ1-2; no clear D. The V end was cut by 1 base, the J end by 8 bases, with 11 bases between. Germline V gene sequence: CDR1 KGHSH, CDR2 LQKENI. This CDR3 is built from 13 residues. The CDR3 nucleotides are TGTGCCAGCTCACCACTTCATCAGGAAGGCTACACCTTC. The encoded protein is CASSPLHQEGYTF.

This clone was observed a single time. V and J are TRBV4-2 and TRBJ2-7; 14 bases are shared with TRBD2. The ends lost 1 base at V and 0 bases at J; junction bases unmatched: 8. In germline, CDR1 is LGHNA, CDR2 YNFKEQ. The CDR3 has 19 residues. The CDR3 DNA reads TGTGCCAGCAGCCAAGTCGGGACTAGCGGGGGATCGAGCTCCTACGAGCAGTACTTC. The encoded protein is CASSQVGTSGGSSSYEQYF.

The V gene is TRBV9, the J gene TRBJ1-1, with D unclear. CDR1 SGDLS and CDR2 YYNGEE come from the germline V gene. The germline V and J ends were trimmed by 4 bases and 5 bases, with 9 bases remaining between them. CDR3 size: 12 residues. Here the CDR3 reads CASSPSSTEAFF. Written as DNA, the CDR3 is TGTGCCAGCAGCCCGTCGTCGACTGAAGCTTTCTTT.

The DNA for the CDR3 is TGTGCCAGCAGCTTGATTGGACAGGGGGTAATGCTCACTATGGGCTACACCTTC. Protein: CASSLIGQGVMLTMGYTF. The V and J genes are TRBV5-5 and TRBJ1-2, with 10 bases matching TRBD1. Trimming took 1 base from V and 8 from J; bases not matched to a gene: 17. CDR3 length: 18 residues. CDR1 and CDR2 (germline): SGHKS, YYEKEE (reference sequence).

In its sample, this clone was seen a few times. CDR3 amino acids: CASSLRTSGSSYNEQFF. For the CDR3, the DNA is TGCGCCAGCAGCCTCCGGACTAGCGGGAGCTCCTACAATGAGCAGTTCTTC. The gene calls are TRBV4-1 and TRBJ2-1; 13 bases map to TRBD2. Germline trimming cut 4 bases from V and 0 bases from J; bases unmatched to any gene: 3. The CDR3 runs to 17 residues. Germline V CDR1 and CDR2: MGHRA, YSYEKL.

The J gene is TRBJ2-1, the V gene TRBV7-9; a weak D match, TRBD1 (5 bases). Germline loops: CDR1 SEHNR, CDR2 FQNEAQ (reference sequence). The CDR3 runs 15 residues. Trimming left V 4 bases short and J 4 bases short, with 14 bases between. CDR3: CASSSTINRYNEQFF. For the CDR3, the DNA is TGTGCCAGCAGCTCCACGATAAACAGGTACAATGAGCAGTTCTTC.

The chain joins TRBV6-6 to TRBJ2-6; TRBD2 matches 7 bases. The germline CDR1 and CDR2 sequences are MNHNY and SVGAGI (reference sequence). The CDR3 length is 18 residues. V shed 5 bases, J shed 2 bases, and the junction held 12 bases outside the gene matches. CDR3 residues: CASSPSGGDYTGANVLTF. The DNA for the CDR3 is TGTGCCAGCAGTCCCTCCGGCGGGGACTATACTGGGGCCAACGTCCTGACTTTC.

The CDR3 nucleotides read TGTGCCAGCAGCCAAGAAACCCAGGGGGCAAGAACTGAAGCTTTCTTT. It codes for CASSQETQGARTEAFF. J is TRBJ1-1 and V is TRBV14; 8 bases are shared with TRBD1. CDR3 length: 16 residues. The trim removed 0 bases at V and 5 bases at J, leaving 8 bases unmatched. Germline CDR1 SGHDN, CDR2 FVKESK.

This chain links TRBV2 with TRBJ2-5; D unresolved. The germline V gene encodes CDR1 SNHLY and CDR2 FYNNEI. This CDR3 contains 14 residues. Trimming cost V 2 bases and J 5 bases, with 12 bases left between them. CDR3 amino acids: CASSERQAMETQYF. The DNA of the CDR3 is TGTGCCAGCAGTGAAAGGCAGGCCATGGAGACCCAGTACTTC.

The V and J genes are TRBV19 and TRBJ1-1; 7 nucleotides match TRBD1. In germline, CDR1 is LNHDA, CDR2 SQIVND (reference sequence). The CDR3 is made up of 14 amino acids. Trimming removed 4 bases from V and 3 bases from J; junction bases left unmatched: 5. The CDR3, as DNA: TGTGCCAGTAGTAAAGGGGGCTCGGACACTGAAGCTTTCTTT. Its protein is CASSKGGSDTEAFF.

The chain couples TRBV5-6 to TRBJ2-5; 16 bases are shared with TRBD2. The length of the CDR3 is 19 residues. Trimming cost V 3 bases and J 5 bases; bases outside gene matches: 13. Germline V gene data show CDR1 as SGHDT and CDR2 as YYEEEE. The CDR3 here is CASSWGLAGGPGSAETQYF. CDR3 bases: TGTGCCAGCAGCTGGGGACTAGCGGGAGGGCCCGGTTCCGCCGAGACCCAGTACTTC.